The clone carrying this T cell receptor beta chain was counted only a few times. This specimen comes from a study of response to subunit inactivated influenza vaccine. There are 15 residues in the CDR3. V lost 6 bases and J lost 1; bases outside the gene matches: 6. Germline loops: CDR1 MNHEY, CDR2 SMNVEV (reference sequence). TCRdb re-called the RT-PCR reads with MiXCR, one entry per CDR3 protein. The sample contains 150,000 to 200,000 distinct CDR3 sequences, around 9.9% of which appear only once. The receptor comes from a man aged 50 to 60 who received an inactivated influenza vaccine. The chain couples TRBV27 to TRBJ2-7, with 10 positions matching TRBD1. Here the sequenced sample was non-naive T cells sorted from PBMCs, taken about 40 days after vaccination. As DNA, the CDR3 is TGTGCCAGCAGCCTGACAGGGGGCGCGTCCTACGAGCAGTACTTC. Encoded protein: CASSLTGGASYEQYF.